This entry lists 8 T cell receptor beta chains sequenced from one sample in a study of CD8 T cells in Susac syndrome (dated by TCRdb to about 2019). Receptor libraries were prepared by the immunoSEQ multiplex PCR assay. RNA was extracted with the RNeasy kit and about 0.5 to 1 ug was reverse transcribed using random hexamers. Through fastp at Q25 and MiXCR, TCRdb rebuilt clones from the public reads, retaining in-frame beta chains. A single entry per CDR3 protein holds the most common genes and DNA from its merged rows. Recorded for this sample are just over 150,000 distinct CDR3 sequences; 95% to 96% of them occurred a single time. Over 0.12% of the sample is taken by the ten largest. The specimen sequenced was CD8+ T cells from PBMCs. These receptors originate from a human donor with multiple sclerosis.

CDR3: CSVPGYTF. DNA for the CDR3: TGCAGCGTTCCAGGCTACACCTTC. The chain uses TRBV29-1 and TRBJ1-2; D gene unclear. The V gene lost 5 bases and the J gene lost 8 bases, with 3 bases spanning the gap. Germline assignment: CDR1 SQVTM and CDR2 ANQGSEA. This CDR3 has 8 amino acids. The full variable domain, rest sourced from reference TRBV29-1 and TRBJ1-2, is SAVISQKPSRDICQRGTSLTIQCQVDSQVTMMFWYRQQPGQSLTLIATANQGSEATYESGFVIDKFPISRPNLTFSTLTVSNMSPEDSSIYLCSVPGYTFGSGTRLTVV.

The J gene is TRBJ2-5, the V gene TRBV20-1; D ambiguous. This CDR3 is built from 12 residues. Germline-derived CDR1 and CDR2 are DFQATT and SNEGSKA (reference sequence). Trimming took off 7 bases at V and 7 bases at J, with 16 bases between the two ends. The DNA for the CDR3 is TGCAGTGTACTCGACGAGCTGGGGACCCAGTACTTC. Translating it yields CSVLDELGTQYF.

V usage is TRBV19 and J usage is TRBJ1-5, with a possible D match to TRBD1 (5 bases). The CDR3 sequence is 15 residues long. Germline V gene lookup returns CDR1 LNHDA and CDR2 SQIVND (reference sequence). Trimming pared 4 bases from V and 3 bases from J, leaving 13 bases between. The CDR3 sequence is CASSTSWGDNQPQHF. For the CDR3, the DNA is TGTGCCAGTAGTACCTCGTGGGGCGACAATCAGCCCCAGCATTTT.

The chain combines TRBV29-1 with TRBJ1-1; a weak D match, TRBD1 (5 bases). Between the trimmed V and J ends, which lost 2 bases and 6 bases, there was a span of 13 bases. CDR1 and CDR2 from the germline V gene are SQVTM and ANQGSEA. The CDR3 has 13 amino acids. CDR3 nucleotides: TGCAGCGTTGAAACAGGACTGAGCGCTGAAGCTTTCTTT. Translating it yields CSVETGLSAEAFF. The full variable domain, in which reference TRBV29-1 and TRBJ1-1 provide the parts outside the CDR3, is SAVISQKPSRDICQRGTSLTIQCQVDSQVTMMFWYRQQPGQSLTLIATANQGSEATYESGFVIDKFPISRPNLTFSTLTVSNMSPEDSSIYLCSVETGLSAEAFFGQGTRLTVV.

CDR3 protein: CASSLGETSTDTQYF. The CDR3, as DNA: TGTGCCAGCAGTTTGGGGGAGACTAGCACAGATACGCAGTATTTT. The chain joins TRBV12-3 or TRBV12-4 to TRBJ2-3; D tentatively reads TRBD1 or TRBD2 (5 bases each). The CDR3 is 15 amino acids. The ends were cut back, 3 bases at V and 0 bases at J, with 10 bases in the middle.

The table lists this clonotype with a count of one. The chain carries TRBV12-3 or TRBV12-4 and TRBJ2-7, with D tentatively TRBD1 (6 bases). V was pared by 8 bases and J by 6 bases, with 11 bases between. CDR3 size: 11 residues. Here the CDR3 DNA reads TGTGCCAGCTCGACAGGCCCCGAGCAGTACTTC. Protein sequence: CASSTGPEQYF.

This clonotype was counted once. The chain has TRBV29-1 and TRBJ1-1; D is possibly TRBD1 (5 bases). This CDR3 comprises 11 residues. Between the trimmed V and J ends, which lost 0 bases and 8 bases, there was a span of 7 bases. The germline V gene encodes CDR1 SQVTM and CDR2 ANQGSEA. CDR3 sequence: CSVEEGQEAFF. In DNA form, the CDR3 reads TGCAGCGTTGAAGAAGGACAAGAAGCTTTCTTT.

This clonotype was found a few times. This chain joins TRBV12-3 or TRBV12-4 and TRBJ2-2, with D possibly TRBD1 on 5 matching bases. The CDR3 consists of 15 residues. The V gene lost 5 bases and the J gene lost 0 bases, with 10 bases spanning the gap. The CDR3 sequence: CASSPQGSNTGELFF. The CDR3 region has the DNA TGTGCCAGCAGTCCTCAGGGATCGAACACCGGGGAGCTGTTTTTT.